This T cell receptor beta chain was observed in a study of cytomegalovirus exposure and HLA in healthy donors. Study outcomes and limitations: Later analysis suggested most CMV-associated TCR beta chains were HLA-restricted.

A multiplex PCR was run with 60 Vbeta primers and 13 Jbeta primers. TCRdb's copy holds only in-frame clones and misses some; the assay was immunoSEQ multiplex PCR. The sample yields more than 85,000 clones, under 75% seen once. On this clone: Antigen unknown.

The CDR3 totals 14 residues. From germline, CDR1 is MDHEN and CDR2 SYDVKM. V was shortened by 3 bases and J by 3 bases, with 11 bases between the two germline ends. Sequenced sample: PBMCs. This receptor was taken from a female donor in good health and CMV-seronegative. V is TRBV28 and J is TRBJ1-1, with a tentative D call TRBD1 (5 bases). As DNA, the CDR3 is TGTGCCAGCAGTTTGCCTGGGGGGTACACTGAAGCTTTCTTT. It codes for CASSLPGGYTEAFF.